The 22 T cell receptor beta chains presented below share a single source sample, sequenced in a study of control samples from healthy donors and cancer patients. The protocol was immunoSEQ multiplex PCR, while the TCRdb copy is restricted to in-frame clones and leaves out a portion. Seen here are 90,000 to 95,000 clones, 70% to 90% observed once, and the top ten hold approximately 20%. The specimen was blood. These receptors all stem from a young man in good health.

The rearrangement links TRBV7-9 to TRBJ1-1; a possible D gene is TRBD1 (5 bases). CDR1 and CDR2 (germline): SEHNR, FQNEAQ (reference sequence). V was pared by 8 bases and J by 6 bases, with 10 bases between. The CDR3 consists of 11 residues. CDR3 sequence reads: CASAAGAEAFF. The CDR3 bases are TGTGCCAGCGCCGCGGGGGCTGAAGCTTTCTTT.

The chain carries TRBV6-1 and TRBJ1-5; unclear D gene. This CDR3 contains 15 residues. V was trimmed by 1 base and J by 0 bases, leaving 7 bases between them. Germline V gene lookup returns CDR1 MNHNS and CDR2 SASEGT. In DNA, the CDR3 is TGTGCCAGCAGTGAAGGGCAGCATAGCAATCAGCCCCAGCATTTT. It is translated as CASSEGQHSNQPQHF.

The rearrangement uses TRBV28 and TRBJ2-4; possibly TRBD1 for D (7 bases). Looked up from germline, CDR1 is MDHEN and CDR2 is SYDVKM. The germline V and J ends were trimmed by 8 bases and 3 bases, with 14 bases remaining between them. The CDR3 sequence is 14 residues long. CDR3 region: CASGGGYGKNIQYF. The CDR3 DNA is TGTGCCAGCGGAGGGGGCTATGGCAAAAACATTCAGTACTTC.

This clone is medium-sized. V gene TRBV7-9 combines with J gene TRBJ1-4; D is undetermined. V lost 1 base and J lost 8, with 5 bases in between. Germline CDR1 is SEHNR and CDR2 is FQNEAQ (reference sequence). The CDR3 is made up of 12 amino acids. This CDR3 reads CASSLGEEKLFF. CDR3 nucleotides: TGTGCCAGCAGCTTAGGGGAAGAAAAACTGTTTTTT.

This clone was seen a few times. This chain links TRBV3-1 (or the pseudogene TRBV3-2) with TRBJ2-3; maybe TRBD1 (5 bases). Per the germline V gene, CDR1 is LGHDT and CDR2 is YNNKEL (reference sequence). V was cut by 5 bases and J by 1 base, with 13 bases left in between. The CDR3 spans 15 residues. The chain's CDR3 is CASSDRGPGTDTQYF. CDR3 coding DNA: TGTGCCAGCAGCGACAGAGGACCCGGCACAGATACGCAGTATTTT.

Details on this clone: Other nucleotide sequences from this sample produce the same CDR3. This sequence joins TRBV5-1 and TRBJ2-5, with a possible D match to TRBD1 (6 bases). The CDR3 spans 13 residues. CDR1 is SGHRS, CDR2 YFSETQ, per germline. With 2 bases removed from V and 4 bases from J, the gap between germline ends came to 9 bases. DNA for the CDR3: TGCGCCAGCAGCTTACAGGGTACAGAGACCCAGTACTTC. This codes for CASSLQGTETQYF. Using reference TRBV5-1 and TRBJ2-5 for the parts outside the CDR3, the full variable domain is KAGVTQTPRYLIKTRGQQVTLSCSPISGHRSVSWYQQTPGQGLQFLFEYFSETQRNKGNFPGRFSGRQFSNSRSEMNVSTLELGDSALYLCASSLQGTETQYFGPGTRLLVL.

This clone was picked up a small number of times. The chain carries TRBV5-4 and TRBJ2-7; perhaps TRBD2 as D (5 bases). Per the germline V gene, CDR1 is SGHNT and CDR2 is YYREEE (reference sequence). V lost 5 bases to trimming and J lost 0 bases, with 15 bases between them. This CDR3 region has 15 residues. The CDR3 spells CASSIRLSTSYEQYF. The CDR3 coding sequence is TGTGCCAGCAGTATACGACTAAGCACCTCCTACGAGCAGTACTTC.

V and J are TRBV19 and TRBJ1-5, with unresolved D. Between the trimmed V and J ends, which lost 6 bases and 1 base, there was a span of 7 bases. This CDR3 is built from 13 residues. In germline, CDR1 is LNHDA, CDR2 SQIVND (reference sequence). The chain's CDR3 is CASSPGSNQPQHF. In DNA, the CDR3 is TGTGCCAGTAGCCCGGGAAGCAATCAGCCCCAGCATTTT.

The rearrangement links TRBV9 to TRBJ1-1, with D hard to call. CDR3 length: 14 amino acids. CDR1 and CDR2 (germline): SGDLS, YYNGEE. V was trimmed by 0 bases and J by 8 bases, leaving 14 bases between them. CDR3 nucleotide sequence: TGTGCCAGCAGCGTAGCTCGGCACCTAAACGAAGCTTTCTTT. Translation gives CASSVARHLNEAFF.

This chain connects TRBV7-9 to TRBJ1-1; no reliable D call. Germline V gives CDR1 SEHNR, CDR2 FQNEAQ (reference sequence). The germline V and J ends were trimmed by 1 base and 0 bases, with 9 bases remaining between them. This CDR3 region has 15 residues. The CDR3 sequence is CASSLGRQLNTEAFF. CDR3 bases: TGTGCCAGCAGCTTAGGTCGGCAGCTGAACACTGAAGCTTTCTTT.

The chain joins TRBV3-1 (or the pseudogene TRBV3-2) to TRBJ1-4; 8 bases line up with TRBD1. CDR3 length equals 17 residues. J gave up 4 bases and V 2 bases, and 9 bases lay outside the gene matches. Germline V gene data show CDR1 as LGHDT and CDR2 as YNNKEL (reference sequence). The CDR3 nucleotides read TGTGCCAGCAGCCAAAGTTTCTCAGGGGGCCGTAATGAAAAACTGTTTTTT. Amino acid sequence: CASSQSFSGGRNEKLFF.

V is TRBV5-1 and J is TRBJ2-3; 15 bases are shared with TRBD2. Losses at the gene ends were 4 bases for V and 4 bases for J; bases not matched to a gene: 10. Germline CDR1 and CDR2: SGHRS and YFSETQ. The length of the CDR3 is 18 residues. The chain's CDR3 is CASSGWTSGGANADTQYF. The CDR3, as DNA: TGCGCCAGCAGCGGCTGGACTAGCGGGGGGGCCAACGCAGATACGCAGTATTTT.

The rearrangement uses TRBV18 and TRBJ2-4; D not certain. The CDR3 extends over 13 amino acids. Looked up from germline, CDR1 is KGHSH and CDR2 is LQKENI. Between the trimmed V and J ends, which lost 2 bases and 14 bases, there was a span of 16 bases. The CDR3 here is CASSPNSQEREYF. Here the CDR3 DNA reads TGTGCCAGCTCACCAAACTCCCAGGAACGGGAGTACTTC.

The J gene is TRBJ1-1, the V gene TRBV10-3, with D maybe TRBD1 (5 bases). The germline V and J ends were trimmed by 2 bases and 2 bases, with 12 bases remaining between them. This CDR3 is built from 15 residues. Germline lookup yields CDR1 ENHRY and CDR2 SYGVKD. The CDR3 region has the DNA TGTGCCATCAGTGAGCCGGGGGAGGGAAACACTGAAGCTTTCTTT. Translation gives CAISEPGEGNTEAFF.

On this clone: The germline gene is not matched at one end of the junction; a read error may be the cause. The chain combines TRBV7-2 with TRBJ2-3; tentatively, D is TRBD2 (6 bases). Germline assignment: CDR1 SGHTA and CDR2 FQGNSA. The CDR3 has 16 residues. CDR3 protein: CASTLPTGTDTDTQYF. CDR3 DNA sequence: TGTGCCAGCACCTTACCGACCGGGACTGATACAGATACGCAGTATTTT.

The rearrangement joins TRBV1 to TRBJ1-1. TRBV1 is a documented pseudogene. This CDR3 has 13 amino acids. The CDR3 nucleotides are TGCACCAGCAGTCGCCCATCGAGCACTGAAGCTTTCTTT. This sequence encodes CTSSRPSSTEAFF.

The rearrangement joins TRBV28 to TRBJ2-7; TRBD1 matches at 9 bases. The CDR3 is 13 residues long. The germline CDR1 and CDR2 sequences are MDHEN and SYDVKM. The V gene end was trimmed by 6 bases and the J gene end by 2 bases; junction bases not matched to a gene: 2. The CDR3 reads CASRRQGAYEQYF. CDR3 in DNA: TGTGCCAGCAGGCGACAGGGGGCCTACGAGCAGTACTTC.

V and J are TRBV5-6 and TRBJ1-2, with TRBD1 matching 9 bases. The ends lost 4 bases at V and 7 bases at J; junction bases unmatched: 5. This CDR3 has 13 amino acids. Germline CDR1 and CDR2: SGHDT and YYEEEE. This CDR3 is CASSRDREGGYTF. The CDR3 DNA follows: TGTGCCAGCAGCCGGGACAGGGAAGGTGGCTACACCTTC.

Points on this clone: The sample contains more than one DNA sequence encoding this CDR3. The V gene is TRBV12-3 or TRBV12-4, the J gene TRBJ2-7; no definite D call. V was shortened by 4 bases and J by 3 bases, with 4 bases between the two germline ends. This CDR3 contains 11 residues. The CDR3 DNA is TGTGCCAGCAGTTCTTACTACGAGCAGTACTTC. Translation gives CASSSYYEQYF.

The V and J genes are TRBV9 and TRBJ2-3; 8 nucleotides match TRBD1. The CDR3 is 15 amino acids. V lost 5 bases and J lost 5; bases outside the gene matches: 10. Germline V gene data show CDR1 as SGDLS and CDR2 as YYNGEE. The CDR3 nucleotides are TGTGCCAGCAGTTCTCAGACAGGGGTTGGAGATACGCAGTATTTT. Its protein is CASSSQTGVGDTQYF.

The J gene is TRBJ2-2, the V gene TRBV5-1; tentatively, D is TRBD1 or TRBD2 (6 bases each). The CDR3 runs to 14 residues. With 4 bases removed from V and 4 bases from J, the gap between germline ends came to 11 bases. CDR1 SGHRS and CDR2 YFSETQ come from the germline V gene. The CDR3 here is CASSAGHSTGELFF. The CDR3, as DNA: TGCGCCAGCAGCGCGGGACATAGCACCGGGGAGCTGTTTTTT.

The V and J genes are TRBV12-5 and TRBJ1-1; no reliable D call. With 5 bases removed from V and 0 bases from J, the gap between germline ends came to 10 bases. Germline-derived CDR1 and CDR2 are LGHNT and FRNRAP. The CDR3 spans 14 residues. CDR3 nucleotide sequence: TGTGCTAGTGGTCATGTGGGCATGAACACTGAAGCTTTCTTT. Translating it yields CASGHVGMNTEAFF.